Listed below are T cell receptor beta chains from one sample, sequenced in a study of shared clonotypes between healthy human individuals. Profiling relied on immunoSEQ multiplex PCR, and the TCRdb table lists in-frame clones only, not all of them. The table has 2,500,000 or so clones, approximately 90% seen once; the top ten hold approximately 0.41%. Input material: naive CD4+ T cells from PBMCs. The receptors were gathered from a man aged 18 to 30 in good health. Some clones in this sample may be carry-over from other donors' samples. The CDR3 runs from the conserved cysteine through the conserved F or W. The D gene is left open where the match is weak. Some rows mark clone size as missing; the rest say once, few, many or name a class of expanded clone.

TGTGCCAGCAGCTCCAAGGGGACTACAACAGGTGAGCAGTTCTTC,CASSSKGTTTGEQFF,TRBV11-2,TRBJ2-1,TRBD2,once,15
TGTGCCAGCAGAGCGACGAACAGGGGGCTCGATGAGCAGTTCTTC,CASRATNRGLDEQFF,TRBV27,TRBJ2-1,TRBD1,NA,15
TGTGCCAGTAGTATTGGGCAGCCTAGCAATCAGCCCCAGCATTTT,CASSIGQPSNQPQHF,TRBV19,TRBJ1-5,NA,NA,15
TGTGCCAGCATCCAAAGGGGGCACCGAGGGACAGGGGGGTCCTACGAGCAGTACTTC,CASIQRGHRGTGGSYEQYF,TRBV6-4,TRBJ2-7,TRBD1,NA,19
TGCGCCAGCAGCTTGGTCGAGGGGGACACTGAAGCTTTCTTT,CASSLVEGDTEAFF,TRBV5-1,TRBJ1-1,NA,NA,14
TGCAGCGTTGAAGAGGGGACCTACGAGCAGTACTTC,CSVEEGTYEQYF,TRBV29-1,TRBJ2-7,NA,NA,12
TGTGCCAGCAGCCCCGGACTAGAACAAAGCACAGATACGCAGTATTTT,CASSPGLEQSTDTQYF,TRBV9,TRBJ2-3,TRBD2,NA,16
TGCGCCAGCAGTGAGTCGACAGGGCGTGCAGATACGCAGTATTTT,CASSESTGRADTQYF,TRBV10-1,TRBJ2-3,TRBD1,NA,15
TGTGCCAGCTCACCATCCTACGATGAGCAGTTCTTC,CASSPSYDEQFF,TRBV18,TRBJ2-1,NA,once,12
TGCGCCAACGAAAGAGGGACAGTGTATACCGGGAAGCAGTACTTC,CANERGTVYTGKQYF,TRBV10-1,TRBJ2-7,TRBD1,NA,15
TGTGCCAGCAGTGATTGGGCAGGTCCCGACTATGGCTACACCTTC,CASSDWAGPDYGYTF,TRBV6-1,TRBJ1-2,NA,NA,15
TGTGCCAGCAGTAAACAGAACGACGATTCACCCCTCCACTTT,CASSKQNDDSPLHF,TRBV27,TRBJ1-6,NA,NA,14
TGTGCCAGCAGCGAAGGACCCTTTAAGACTAGCGGGAGGCGGTACGAGCAGTACTTC,CASSEGPFKTSGRRYEQYF,TRBV2,TRBJ2-7,TRBD2,NA,19
TGTGCCAGCAGGGACAGGGGGGGGCCCTACGAGCAGTACTTC,CASRDRGGPYEQYF,TRBV11-1,TRBJ2-7,TRBD1,NA,14
TGTGCCAGCAGCGCAGGACAGGGACTCTACGAGCAGTACTTC,CASSAGQGLYEQYF,TRBV9,TRBJ2-7,TRBD1,NA,14
TGTGCCAGCAAAGGCGGGAGGGCCGTTGATACGCAGTATTTT,CASKGGRAVDTQYF,TRBV5-4,TRBJ2-3,TRBD2,NA,14
TGTGCCAGCAGCTTCGGACAGGAGAACACCGGGGAGCTGTTTTTT,CASSFGQENTGELFF,TRBV5-4,TRBJ2-2,TRBD1,NA,15
TGCGCCAGCAGCCATCACGGACTAGCCACAGATACGCAGTATTTT,CASSHHGLATDTQYF,TRBV4-1,TRBJ2-3,TRBD2,NA,15
TGCGCCAGCAGAGCTTTCCTGGACGGGTCCAAAAACATTCAGTACTTC,CASRAFLDGSKNIQYF,TRBV4-1,TRBJ2-4,NA,NA,16
TGTGCCAGCAGCCCCCAGGGATTAGGTAACACCGGGGAGCTGTTTTTT,CASSPQGLGNTGELFF,TRBV7-9,TRBJ2-2,NA,NA,16
TGCGCCAGCAGCATAAATAGCGGGATGAACACCGGGGAGCTGTTTTTT,CASSINSGMNTGELFF,TRBV5-1,TRBJ2-2,TRBD2,NA,16
TGTGCCAGTAGCATGGACAGCAAGAATCAGCCCCAGCATTTT,CASSMDSKNQPQHF,TRBV19,TRBJ1-5,NA,NA,14
TGTGCCAGCAGCTTGGTGTCAGCGGGAGGGAGAGGTGAGCAGTTCTTC,CASSLVSAGGRGEQFF,TRBV5-6,TRBJ2-1,TRBD2,NA,16
TGTGCCAGCAGCTTTTCCGGGGTTGGTGGCTACACCTTC,CASSFSGVGGYTF,TRBV5-5,TRBJ1-2,NA,NA,13
TGTGCCTGGACCGCCTTGGGGAGCAGGGTAGGCTATGGCTACACCTTC,CAWTALGSRVGYGYTF,TRBV30,TRBJ1-2,NA,once,16
TGTGCCAGCGGGAGAGGACAGGGGGGGAACACCGGGGAGCTGTTTTTT,CASGRGQGGNTGELFF,TRBV27,TRBJ2-2,TRBD1,NA,16
TGTGCCAGTAGCAACAGGGGACCTGTTGAAAAACTGTTTTTT,CASSNRGPVEKLFF,TRBV19,TRBJ1-4,TRBD1,NA,14
TGCGCCAGCAGCTTGGTGGGGTCCCACGAGCAGTACTTC,CASSLVGSHEQYF,TRBV5-1,TRBJ2-7,NA,NA,13
TGTGCCAGCAGCGTACGAGGGAACAATGAGCAGTTCTTC,CASSVRGNNEQFF,TRBV9,TRBJ2-1,NA,once,13
TGTGCCAGCAGCACTCTCCGGGACAGGGTCTCCCACGAGCAGTACTTC,CASSTLRDRVSHEQYF,TRBV21-1,TRBJ2-7,NA,NA,16
TGTGCCAGCAGCTTGTTCGGTCAGCCCCAGCATTTT,CASSLFGQPQHF,TRBV4-2,TRBJ1-5,NA,NA,12
TGTGCCATCAGTGAGTCAGGGCGTAATGAAAAACTGTTTTTT,CAISESGRNEKLFF,TRBV10-3,TRBJ1-4,NA,NA,14
TGTGCCAGCAGCTCTAGCCCGCCCTCTGGAAACACCATATATTTT,CASSSSPPSGNTIYF,TRBV7-9,TRBJ1-3,NA,NA,15
TGTGCCAGCAGCTTGGGGGGACTAGCGGGAGGACCCAATGAGCAGTTCTTC,CASSLGGLAGGPNEQFF,TRBV5-4,TRBJ2-1,TRBD2,NA,17
TGTGCCAGCAGCTTCGATCCTCCCGGGACACCTTACGAGCAGTACTTC,CASSFDPPGTPYEQYF,TRBV7-2,TRBJ2-7,NA,NA,16
TGTGCCAGCAGCCCGGGGACAGGGAGTATAACTGAAGCTTTCTTT,CASSPGTGSITEAFF,TRBV14,TRBJ1-1,TRBD1,NA,15
TGTGCCAGCTCACCACCGGTAGGGGCGGGGGGTGAGCAGTTCTTC,CASSPPVGAGGEQFF,TRBV18,TRBJ2-1,TRBD2,NA,15
TGTGCCAGCAGCAAGGACCGGAGCGAACAGCCCCAGCATTTT,CASSKDRSEQPQHF,TRBV5-4,TRBJ1-5,NA,NA,14
TGCGCCAGCAGCCAAGATCTGACGGCTGGAAACACCATATATTTT,CASSQDLTAGNTIYF,TRBV4-1,TRBJ1-3,NA,NA,15
TGCGCCAGCAGCCTCCGGGGAGCAGGGGCATCCTACAATGAGCAGTTCTTC,CASSLRGAGASYNEQFF,TRBV4-1,TRBJ2-1,NA,NA,17
TGTGCCAGCAGGCTCCAGGGGGTCACCGGGGAGCTGTTTTTT,CASRLQGVTGELFF,TRBV27,TRBJ2-2,TRBD1,once,14
TGCAGCGTTGAAGATTTGGGCAGGAGAGAGACCCAGTACTTC,CSVEDLGRRETQYF,TRBV29-1,TRBJ2-5,NA,NA,14
TGTGCCAGCAGCTCCGGACTAGCGGGACCCACCGGGGAGCTGTTTTTT,CASSSGLAGPTGELFF,TRBV5-5,TRBJ2-2,TRBD2,NA,16
TGCGCCAGCAGCAAAGGACAGGGCTCGGAGACCCAGTACTTC,CASSKGQGSETQYF,TRBV5-1,TRBJ2-5,TRBD1,NA,14
TGTGCCAGCAGCTTAGCATCTGGGCGCAGTAACTATGGCTACACCTTC,CASSLASGRSNYGYTF,TRBV7-2,TRBJ1-2,NA,NA,16
TGTGCCAGCAGCTCCCTTGACAGACCGAACACCGGGGAGCTGTTTTTT,CASSSLDRPNTGELFF,TRBV7-3,TRBJ2-2,NA,NA,16
TGCGCCAGCAGCCAAGAGGCACTGGGGCTTCCGGGAAAAGATAGCAATCAGCCCCAGCATTTT,CASSQEALGLPGKDSNQPQHF,TRBV4-3,TRBJ1-5,NA,NA,21
TGCAGTGCTAGTGGGGGACCCCTCATACTCTTC,CSASGGPLILF,TRBV20-1,TRBJ2-1,NA,NA,11
TGTGCCAGCAGTTCTACAGGGGTTCACAATCAGCCCCAGCATTTT,CASSSTGVHNQPQHF,TRBV28,TRBJ1-5,TRBD1,NA,15
TGTGCCAGCAGTGCGGTCCTGGGACCGGGACGCGGTGAGCAGTTCTTC,CASSAVLGPGRGEQFF,TRBV6-1,TRBJ2-1,NA,NA,16
TGCGCCAGCAGCCAAGATCGTACGATAGCCAAAAACATTCAGTACTTC,CASSQDRTIAKNIQYF,TRBV4-3,TRBJ2-4,NA,NA,16
TGTGCCAGCTATAGCGGGAGGGCCCGTGAGCAGTTCTTC,CASYSGRAREQFF,TRBV28,TRBJ2-1,TRBD2,once,13
TGTGCCAGCAGCCCCGGGACAGGGGACGTGGGGCAGTACTTC,CASSPGTGDVGQYF,TRBV11-2,TRBJ2-7,TRBD1,NA,14
TGTGCCAGTAGCATTAGCCGCGGGGGATCCTACGAGCAGTACTTC,CASSISRGGSYEQYF,TRBV19,TRBJ2-7,TRBD2,NA,15